This T cell receptor beta chain appears in the sequencing data of a study of blood T cell repertoires in COVID-19. The data were produced by immunoSEQ multiplex PCR, yet TCRdb's version contains in-frame clones alone and is incomplete. The sample holds 200,000 to 250,000 clones, 83% seen once. J gave up 4 bases and V 4 bases, and 2 bases lay outside the gene matches. Germline V gene data show CDR1 as MRHNA and CDR2 as SNTAGT. The CDR3 runs 14 residues. Enrollees, about 18 to 95 years old, lived in 20 to 25 US areas. Participant reports of clinical history set cohort assignment. During the 2 weeks before they entered the study, exposed participants had met someone with a PCR-confirmed or clinician-diagnosed COVID-19 case.

This chain uses TRBV6-4 with TRBJ2-2; TRBD1 matches 8 bases. The clonotype originates from a woman between 40 and 50 years old who had been exposed to COVID-19. Sequenced: PBMCs or T cells enriched from blood (not recorded which). The chain's CDR3 is CASSAGGGTGELFF. The CDR3 DNA sequence: TGTGCCAGCAGTGCAGGGGGCGGCACCGGGGAGCTGTTTTTT.